The clone carrying this T cell receptor beta chain appeared a few times. The antigen remains undetermined. The sample belongs to a study of beta chain features in type 1 diabetes. General study findings and limits: Moderate yet significant TCRB CDR3 shortening was seen in Type 1 diabetes patients in all four CD4+ subsets.

The entirety of the isolated RNA underwent reverse transcription, so expressed TCRB transcripts were sequenced. The assay was immunoSEQ multiplex PCR, and TCRdb's table has in-frame clones only and misses some. Of hundreds of thousands of clones listed, about 14% are singletons. The CDR3 has 15 residues. V was shortened by 4 bases and J by 1 base, with 13 bases between the two germline ends. CDR1 is SGDLS and CDR2 is YYNGEE in the germline V gene. The chain carries TRBV9 and TRBJ2-3, with D perhaps matching TRBD1 or TRBD2 (5 bases each). The sequencing sample was made of naive CD4+ T cells from blood. This receptor was identified in a man between 18 and 35 years old with type 1 diabetes. The CDR3 nucleotides are TGTGCCAGCAGCCTCGGGGCTATCCGCACAGATACGCAGTATTTT. Protein sequence: CASSLGAIRTDTQYF. Full variable domain (missing parts from reference TRBV9 and TRBJ2-3): DSGVTQTPKHLITATGQRVTLRCSPRSGDLSVYWYQQSLDQGLQFLIQYYNGEERAKGNILERFSAQQFPDLHSELNLSSLELGDSALYFCASSLGAIRTDTQYFGPGTRLTVL.